This TCR beta chain was profiled in a study of T cell changes during pregnancy in multiple sclerosis. Generated by immunoSEQ multiplex PCR, the TCRdb table keeps only in-frame clones and is missing some. The table shows tens of thousands of clones, with 86% occurring only once. Germline lookup yields CDR1 MNHNY and CDR2 SVGAGI (reference sequence). The CDR3 is 12 amino acids. The V and J ends lost 5 bases and 6 bases, in that order; junction bases with no gene match: 3. The specimen comprised CD8+ T cells from peripheral blood mononuclear cells, sampled in the first trimester of pregnancy. This TCR was sampled from a female donor in good health, enrolled as a control in a pregnancy study. This sequence joins TRBV6-6 and TRBJ1-1, with TRBD1 matching 7 bases. CDR3 sequence reads: CASSRQGAEAFF. For the CDR3, the DNA is TGTGCCAGCAGTCGACAGGGCGCTGAAGCTTTCTTT.